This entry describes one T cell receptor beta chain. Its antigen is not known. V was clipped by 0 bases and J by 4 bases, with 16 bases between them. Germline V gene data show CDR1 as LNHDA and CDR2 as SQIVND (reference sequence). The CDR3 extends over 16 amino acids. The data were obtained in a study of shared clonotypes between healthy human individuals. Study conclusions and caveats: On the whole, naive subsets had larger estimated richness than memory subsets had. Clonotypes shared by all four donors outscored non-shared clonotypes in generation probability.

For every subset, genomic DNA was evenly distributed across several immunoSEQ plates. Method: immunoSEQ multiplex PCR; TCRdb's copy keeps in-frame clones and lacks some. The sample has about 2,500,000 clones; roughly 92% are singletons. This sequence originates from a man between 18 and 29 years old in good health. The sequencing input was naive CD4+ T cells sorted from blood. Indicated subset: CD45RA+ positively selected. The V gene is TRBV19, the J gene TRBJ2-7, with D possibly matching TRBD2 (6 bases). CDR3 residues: CASSIDSYRGGYEQYF. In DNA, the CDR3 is TGTGCCAGTAGTATAGATTCATATAGGGGAGGATACGAGCAGTACTTC.